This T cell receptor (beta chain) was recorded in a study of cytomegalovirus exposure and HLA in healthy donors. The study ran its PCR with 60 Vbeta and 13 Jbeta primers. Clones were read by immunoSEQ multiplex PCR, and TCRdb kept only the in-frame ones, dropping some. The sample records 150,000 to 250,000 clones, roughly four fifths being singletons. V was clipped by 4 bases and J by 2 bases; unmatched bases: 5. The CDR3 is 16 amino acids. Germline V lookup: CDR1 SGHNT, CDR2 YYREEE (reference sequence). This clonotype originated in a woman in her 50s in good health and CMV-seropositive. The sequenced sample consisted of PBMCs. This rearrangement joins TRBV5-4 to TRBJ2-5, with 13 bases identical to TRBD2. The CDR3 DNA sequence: TGTGCCAGCAGCCGGACTAGCGGGAGTGGGCAAGAGACCCAGTACTTC. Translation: CASSRTSGSGQETQYF.